Below, 7 T cell receptor beta chains from the same sample are listed, as sequenced in a study of cytomegalovirus exposure and HLA in healthy donors. PCR was performed using 60 Vbeta and 13 Jbeta primers. TCRdb keeps only in-frame clones here, not all; method: immunoSEQ multiplex PCR. The sample includes about 120,000 clones, over 75% of them seen just once. The specimen was PBMCs. These receptors were collected from a middle-aged man in good health and CMV-seronegative.

The chain has TRBV7-9 and TRBJ1-1, with D perhaps TRBD1 (6 bases). Germline values: CDR1 SEHNR, CDR2 FQNEAQ (reference sequence). This CDR3 is built from 15 residues. Trimming removed 2 bases at V and 3 bases at J, with 13 bases between. CDR3 in DNA: TGTGCCAGCAGCTTAAGTTCAGGGGCGGACACTGAAGCTTTCTTT. Translating it yields CASSLSSGADTEAFF.

This sequence joins TRBV4-1 and TRBJ1-2; maybe TRBD1 (6 bases). The CDR3 consists of 15 residues. Between the trimmed V and J ends, which lost 1 base and 7 bases, there was a span of 16 bases. Germline V CDR1 and CDR2: MGHRA, YSYEKL. The CDR3 is CASSQVEAQGLGYTF. In DNA, the CDR3 is TGCGCCAGCAGCCAAGTAGAAGCACAGGGCCTTGGCTACACCTTC.

The chain is built from TRBV7-2 and TRBJ1-5; D may be TRBD1 (6 bases). The CDR3 spans 15 residues. Germline assignment: CDR1 SGHTA and CDR2 FQGNSA. Trimming took 1 base from V and 9 from J, leaving 16 bases between them. The CDR3 bases are TGTGCCAGCAGCTTAGACCCAAGGGGGATTCTGCCCCAGCATTTT. Translation gives CASSLDPRGILPQHF.

This clone was observed a handful of times. This sequence joins TRBV5-6 and TRBJ2-5, with 7 bases that match TRBD1. Trimming removed 1 base from V and 1 base from J; junction bases left unmatched: 1. CDR3 size: 14 residues. Germline-derived CDR1 and CDR2 are SGHDT and YYEEEE. The DNA of the CDR3 is TGTGCCAGCAGCTTGCCAGGGGGCCAAGAGACCCAGTACTTC. It encodes CASSLPGGQETQYF. The whole variable domain, filled in from reference TRBV5-6 and TRBJ2-5, reads DAGVTQSPTHLIKTRGQQVTLRCSPKSGHDTVSWYQQALGQGPQFIFQYYEEEERQRGNFPDRFSGHQFPNYSSELNVNALLLGDSALYLCASSLPGGQETQYFGPGTRLLVL.

The chain's CDR3 is CASSPGDSSSSGANVLTF. The CDR3 bases are TGCGCCAGCAGCCCCGGGGACAGTTCCTCCTCTGGGGCCAACGTCCTGACTTTC. The chain employs TRBV4-3 and TRBJ2-6, with 7 positions matching TRBD1. CDR3 length: 18 residues. Germline-derived CDR1 and CDR2 are LGHNA and YSLEER. J was trimmed by 0 bases and V by 4 bases; bases with no gene match: 9.

The chain recombines TRBV28 with TRBJ2-1; 10 nucleotides align to TRBD1. Germline V gene sequence: CDR1 MDHEN, CDR2 SYDVKM. This CDR3 is 18 amino acids long. J was trimmed by 0 bases and V by 5 bases; bases with no gene match: 10. CDR3 sequence: CASSQDRGSGASYNEQFF. CDR3 nucleotide sequence: TGTGCCAGCAGTCAGGACAGGGGGTCTGGAGCCTCCTACAATGAGCAGTTCTTC.

This chain links TRBV7-6 with TRBJ2-7; D is unclear. This CDR3 region has 14 residues. The V gene's germline CDR1 is SGHVS and CDR2 FNYEAQ. Deletions cut 2 bases from V and 1 base from J, with 9 bases between. The CDR3, as DNA: TGTGCCAGCAGCTTATATCTCGGGTCCTACGAGCAGTACTTC. Its protein is CASSLYLGSYEQYF.